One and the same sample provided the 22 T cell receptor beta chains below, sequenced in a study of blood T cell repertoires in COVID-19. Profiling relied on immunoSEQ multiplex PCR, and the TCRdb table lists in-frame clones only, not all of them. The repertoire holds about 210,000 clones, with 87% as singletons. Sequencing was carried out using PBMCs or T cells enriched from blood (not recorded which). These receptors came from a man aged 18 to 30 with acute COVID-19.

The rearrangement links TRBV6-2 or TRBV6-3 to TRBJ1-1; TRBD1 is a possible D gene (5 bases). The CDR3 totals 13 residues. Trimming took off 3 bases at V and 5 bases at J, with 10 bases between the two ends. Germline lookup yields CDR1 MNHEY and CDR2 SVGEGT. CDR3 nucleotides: TGTGCCAGCAGTTATCCCCGGGGGACTGAAGCTTTCTTT. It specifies CASSYPRGTEAFF.

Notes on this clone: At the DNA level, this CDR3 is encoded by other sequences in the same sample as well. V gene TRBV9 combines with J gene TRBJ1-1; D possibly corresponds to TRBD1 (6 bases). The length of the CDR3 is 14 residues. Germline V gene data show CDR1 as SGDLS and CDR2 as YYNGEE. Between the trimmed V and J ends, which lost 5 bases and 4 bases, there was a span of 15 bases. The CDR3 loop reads CASRSGVEGTEAFF. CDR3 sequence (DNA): TGTGCCAGCAGATCAGGGGTAGAGGGCACTGAAGCTTTCTTT.

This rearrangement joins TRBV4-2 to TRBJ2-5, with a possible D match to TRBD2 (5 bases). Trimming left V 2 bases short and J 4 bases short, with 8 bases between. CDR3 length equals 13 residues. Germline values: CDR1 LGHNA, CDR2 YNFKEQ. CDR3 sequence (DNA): TGTGCCAGCAGCCAACTAGCTTCAGAGACCCAGTACTTC. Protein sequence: CASSQLASETQYF.

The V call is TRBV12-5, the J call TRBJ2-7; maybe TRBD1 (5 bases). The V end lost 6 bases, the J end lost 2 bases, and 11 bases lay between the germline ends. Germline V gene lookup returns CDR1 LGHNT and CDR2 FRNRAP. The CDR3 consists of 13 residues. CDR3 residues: CASGPGMTYEQYF. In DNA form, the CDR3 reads TGTGCTAGTGGGCCAGGGATGACCTACGAGCAGTACTTC. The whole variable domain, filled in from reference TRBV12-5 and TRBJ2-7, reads DARVTQTPRHKVTEMGQEVTMRCQPILGHNTVFWYRQTMMQGLELLAYFRNRAPLDDSGMPKDRFSAEMPDATLATLKIQPSEPRDSAVYFCASGPGMTYEQYFGPGTRLTVT.

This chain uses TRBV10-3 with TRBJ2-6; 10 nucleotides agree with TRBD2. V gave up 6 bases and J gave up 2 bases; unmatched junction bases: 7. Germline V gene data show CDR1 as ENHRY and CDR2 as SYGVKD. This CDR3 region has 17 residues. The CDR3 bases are TGTGCCATCAGGGAGACCGGGACTAGCGCTGGGGCCAACGTCCTGACTTTC. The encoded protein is CAIRETGTSAGANVLTF.

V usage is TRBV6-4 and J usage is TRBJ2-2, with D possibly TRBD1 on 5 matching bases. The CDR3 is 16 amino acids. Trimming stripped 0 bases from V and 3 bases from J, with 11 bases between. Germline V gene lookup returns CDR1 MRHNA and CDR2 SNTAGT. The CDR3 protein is CASSDSQGRDTGELFF. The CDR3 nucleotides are TGTGCCAGCAGTGACTCCCAGGGTAGGGACACCGGGGAGCTGTTTTTT.

The CDR3 nucleotides read TGTGCCAGCAGTGAAAGGGGGTTAGATTCACCCCTCCACTTT. It encodes CASSERGLDSPLHF. The V gene is TRBV2, the J gene TRBJ1-6; perhaps TRBD1 as D (6 bases). CDR1 is SNHLY, CDR2 FYNNEI, per germline. V lost 2 bases and J lost 8, with 10 bases in between. This CDR3 has 14 residues.

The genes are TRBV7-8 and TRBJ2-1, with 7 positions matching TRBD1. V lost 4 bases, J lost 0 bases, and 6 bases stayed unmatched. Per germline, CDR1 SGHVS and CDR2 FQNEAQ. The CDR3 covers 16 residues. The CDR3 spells CASSSPGGISYNEQFF. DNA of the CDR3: TGTGCCAGCAGCTCGCCAGGGGGAATCTCCTACAATGAGCAGTTCTTC.

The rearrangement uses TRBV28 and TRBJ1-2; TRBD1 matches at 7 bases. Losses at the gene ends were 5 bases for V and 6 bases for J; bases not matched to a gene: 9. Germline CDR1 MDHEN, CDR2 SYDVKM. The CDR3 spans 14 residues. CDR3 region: CASSPADRADGYTF. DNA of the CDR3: TGTGCCAGCAGTCCGGCCGACAGGGCGGATGGCTACACCTTC.

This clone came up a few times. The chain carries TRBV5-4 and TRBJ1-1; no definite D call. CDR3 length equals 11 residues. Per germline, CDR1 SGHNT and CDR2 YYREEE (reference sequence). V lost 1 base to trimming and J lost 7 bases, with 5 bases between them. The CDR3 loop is CASSLSGEAFF. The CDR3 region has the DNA TGTGCCAGCAGCTTGAGCGGTGAAGCTTTCTTT.

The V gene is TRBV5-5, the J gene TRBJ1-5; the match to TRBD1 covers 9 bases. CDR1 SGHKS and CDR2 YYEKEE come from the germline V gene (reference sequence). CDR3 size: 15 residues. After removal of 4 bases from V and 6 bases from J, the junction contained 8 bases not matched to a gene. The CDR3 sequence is CASSGGTGGRQPQHF. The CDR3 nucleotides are TGTGCCAGCAGCGGCGGAACAGGGGGCCGTCAGCCCCAGCATTTT.

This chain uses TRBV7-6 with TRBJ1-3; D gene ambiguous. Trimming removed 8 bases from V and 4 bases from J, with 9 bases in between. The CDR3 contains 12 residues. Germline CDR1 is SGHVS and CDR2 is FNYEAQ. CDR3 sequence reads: CASEDAGNTIYF. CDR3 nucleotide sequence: TGTGCCAGCGAGGATGCAGGAAACACCATATATTTT.

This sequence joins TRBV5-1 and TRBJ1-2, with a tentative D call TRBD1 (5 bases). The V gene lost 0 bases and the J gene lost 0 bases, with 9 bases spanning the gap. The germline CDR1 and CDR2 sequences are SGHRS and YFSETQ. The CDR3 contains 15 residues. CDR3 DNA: TGCGCCAGCAGCTTGGTGTCAGGGACTAACTATGGCTACACCTTC. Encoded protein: CASSLVSGTNYGYTF.

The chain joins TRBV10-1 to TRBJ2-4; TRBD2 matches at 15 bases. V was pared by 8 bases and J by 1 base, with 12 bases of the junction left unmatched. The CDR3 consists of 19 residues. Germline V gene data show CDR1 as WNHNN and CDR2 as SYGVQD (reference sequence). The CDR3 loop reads CASRDLGLAGGQAKNIQYF. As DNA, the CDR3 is TGCGCCAGCCGGGACCTTGGACTAGCGGGAGGGCAGGCCAAAAACATTCAGTACTTC.

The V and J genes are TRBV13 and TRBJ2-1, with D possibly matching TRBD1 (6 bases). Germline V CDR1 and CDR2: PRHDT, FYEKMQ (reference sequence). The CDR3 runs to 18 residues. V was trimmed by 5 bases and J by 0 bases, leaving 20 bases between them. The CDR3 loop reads CASSQGTEYLRSYNEQFF. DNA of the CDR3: TGTGCCAGCAGCCAGGGGACGGAATACCTCCGCTCCTACAATGAGCAGTTCTTC.

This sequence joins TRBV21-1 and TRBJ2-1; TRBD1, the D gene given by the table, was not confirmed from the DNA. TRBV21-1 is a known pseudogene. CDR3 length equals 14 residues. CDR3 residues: CASSPSGQGSEQFF. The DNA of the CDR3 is TGTGCCAGCAGCCCCTCGGGACAGGGTAGTGAGCAGTTCTTC.

CDR3 region: CASSQDGSLAGHNEQFF. DNA for the CDR3: TGCGCCAGCAGCCAAGATGGGTCACTAGCGGGACACAATGAGCAGTTCTTC. This chain links TRBV4-3 with TRBJ2-1; 10 nucleotides align to TRBD2. In germline, CDR1 is LGHNA, CDR2 YSLEER. V shed 0 bases, J shed 5 bases, and the junction held 7 bases outside the gene matches. The CDR3 consists of 17 residues.

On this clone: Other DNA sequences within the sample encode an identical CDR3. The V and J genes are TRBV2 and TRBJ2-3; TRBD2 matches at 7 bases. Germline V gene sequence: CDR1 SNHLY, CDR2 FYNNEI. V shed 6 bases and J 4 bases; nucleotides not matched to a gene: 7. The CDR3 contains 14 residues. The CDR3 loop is CASRWTREADTQYF. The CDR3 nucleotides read TGTGCCAGCAGATGGACCCGGGAGGCAGATACGCAGTATTTT.

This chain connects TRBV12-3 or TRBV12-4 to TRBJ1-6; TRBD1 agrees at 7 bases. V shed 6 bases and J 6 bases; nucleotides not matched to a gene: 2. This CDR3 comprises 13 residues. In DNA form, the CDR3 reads TGTGCCAGCAGCTCAGGGGGTAATTCACCCCTCCACTTT. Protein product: CASSSGGNSPLHF.

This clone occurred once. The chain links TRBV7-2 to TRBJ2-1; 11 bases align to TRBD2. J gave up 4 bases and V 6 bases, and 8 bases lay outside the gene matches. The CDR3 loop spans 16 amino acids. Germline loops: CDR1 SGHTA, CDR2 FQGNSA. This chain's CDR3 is CASSLSTSGIYNEQFF. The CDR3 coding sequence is TGTGCCAGCAGTCTCTCGACTAGCGGGATTTACAATGAGCAGTTCTTC.

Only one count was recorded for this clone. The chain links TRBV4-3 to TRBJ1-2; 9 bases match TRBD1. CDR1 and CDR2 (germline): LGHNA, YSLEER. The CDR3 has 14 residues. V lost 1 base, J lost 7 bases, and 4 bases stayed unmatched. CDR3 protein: CASSQAGTGSGYTF. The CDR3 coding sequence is TGCGCCAGCAGCCAAGCCGGGACAGGGAGTGGCTACACCTTC.

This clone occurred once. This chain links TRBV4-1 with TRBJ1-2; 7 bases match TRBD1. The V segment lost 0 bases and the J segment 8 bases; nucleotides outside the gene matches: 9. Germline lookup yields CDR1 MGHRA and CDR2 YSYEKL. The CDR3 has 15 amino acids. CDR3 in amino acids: CASSQETGMVEGYTF. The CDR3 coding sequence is TGCGCCAGCAGCCAAGAGACAGGGATGGTTGAGGGCTACACCTTC.